Listed below are T cell receptor beta chains from one sample, sequenced in a study of blood T cell repertoires in COVID-19. Libraries were prepared by immunoSEQ multiplex PCR; TCRdb keeps only in-frame clonotypes and omits some of them. The profile shows 200,000 to 300,000 clones, around 90% of them singletons. Sequenced: peripheral blood. The receptors originated from a woman aged 55-75 years with COVID-19, enrolled during active disease. The CDR3 runs from the conserved cysteine through the conserved F or W. The D gene is left open where the match is weak. Not all rows give a size; the values are once, few, many and, for expanded clones, a class.

D gene,V gene,J gene,clone size,CDR3 protein,CDR3 DNA
TRBD2,TRBV7-9,TRBJ2-5,-,CASRSTTSGSWETQYF,TGTGCCAGCAGGTCTACAACTAGCGGGAGTTGGGAGACCCAGTACTTC
-,TRBV5-5,TRBJ2-7,-,CASSLVQGRAGEYF,TGTGCCAGCAGCTTGGTTCAGGGAAGGGCAGGGGAGTACTTC
TRBD2,TRBV2,TRBJ2-7,-,CASSVVAGSYEQYF,TGTGCCAGCAGTGTTGTAGCGGGCTCCTACGAGCAGTACTTC
TRBD1,TRBV6-1,TRBJ2-7,-,CASSETGMDEQYF,TGTGCCAGCAGTGAGACAGGGATGGACGAGCAGTACTTC
TRBD2,TRBV3-1/TRBV3-2,TRBJ2-7,-,CASSQYVASGVRTYEQQYF,TGTGCCAGCAGCCAATATGTGGCTAGCGGGGTACGGACTTACGAGCAGCAGTACTTC
-,TRBV5-1,TRBJ1-1,-,CASSLNWGPYTEAFF,TGCGCCAGCAGCTTGAACTGGGGCCCCTACACTGAAGCTTTCTTT
-,TRBV10-1,TRBJ1-5,-,CASSPSRDNQPQHF,TGCGCCAGCAGTCCCAGCAGGGACAATCAGCCCCAGCATTTT
TRBD1,TRBV5-1,TRBJ2-5,-,CASSYSTGGGETQYF,TGCGCCAGCAGCTACTCGACAGGGGGCGGCGAGACCCAGTACTTC
-,TRBV7-9,TRBJ1-5,few,CASSPIDSNSNQPQHF,TGTGCCAGCAGCCCGATTGACAGCAATAGCAATCAGCCCCAGCATTTT
TRBD2,TRBV4-1,TRBJ2-3,-,CASSQVPGLSSDTQYF,TGCGCCAGCAGCCAAGTACCGGGACTATCATCAGATACGCAGTATTTT
TRBD2,TRBV5-1,TRBJ2-1,-,CASTFNGGSSYNEQFF,TGCGCCAGCACCTTTAACGGCGGGAGCTCCTACAATGAGCAGTTCTTC
-,TRBV18,TRBJ2-1,-,CASSPSLRLEVYNEQFF,TGTGCCAGCTCACCCTCCCTTCGACTAGAAGTCTACAATGAGCAGTTCTTC
-,TRBV28,TRBJ2-7,-,CASQLTTGVSYEQYF,TGTGCCAGCCAACTTACCACGGGAGTCAGTTACGAGCAGTACTTC
TRBD2,TRBV4-1,TRBJ2-5,few,CASSQDQTSGSAYQETQYF,TGCGCCAGCAGCCAAGATCAAACTAGCGGGAGTGCCTACCAAGAGACCCAGTACTTC
-,TRBV15,TRBJ2-2,-,CATSRDQGAGTGELFF,TGTGCCACCAGCAGAGATCAAGGGGCGGGGACCGGGGAGCTGTTTTTT
-,TRBV14,TRBJ1-1,-,CASRPGGGAPEAFF,TGTGCCAGCAGACCCGGGGGAGGGGCTCCTGAAGCTTTCTTT
-,TRBV2,TRBJ2-1,-,CASSGHRTHNEQFF,TGTGCCAGCAGTGGACACCGGACTCACAATGAGCAGTTCTTC
TRBD1,TRBV18,TRBJ1-5,-,CASSPETGEAQHF,TGTGCCAGCTCACCAGAAACAGGGGAGGCCCAGCATTTT
-,TRBV19,TRBJ1-2,-,CASSNPGGGNPYGYTF,TGTGCCAGTAGTAATCCCGGTGGAGGGAACCCTTATGGCTACACCTTC
TRBD1,TRBV4-2,TRBJ1-2,-,CASSQPGQGYGYTF,TGTGCCAGCAGCCAACCGGGACAGGGGTATGGCTACACCTTC
TRBD1,TRBV10-1,TRBJ2-3,-,CASSEVWTGSTDTQYF,TGCGCCAGCAGTGAGGTCTGGACAGGGTCCACAGATACGCAGTATTTT
TRBD1,TRBV6-5,TRBJ1-2,-,CASRGQGASNYGYTF,TGTGCCAGCAGGGGACAGGGGGCCTCAAACTATGGCTACACCTTC
-,TRBV19,TRBJ1-2,-,CASSIRGPGYGYTF,TGTGCCAGTAGTATTCGAGGGCCTGGCTATGGCTACACCTTC
-,TRBV9,TRBJ1-2,-,CASSKRGTGYTF,TGTGCCAGCAGCAAGCGGGGCACCGGCTACACCTTC
-,TRBV19,TRBJ1-1,-,CASSIELLTEAFF,TGTGCCAGTAGTATAGAACTCCTAACTGAAGCTTTCTTT
TRBD1,TRBV7-2,TRBJ2-5,-,CASSSMTGGKETQYF,TGTGCCAGCAGCTCAATGACAGGGGGTAAAGAGACCCAGTACTTC
-,TRBV7-2,TRBJ2-1,-,CASSLEQGRNNEQFF,TGTGCCAGCAGCTTAGAACAGGGGAGGAACAATGAGCAGTTCTTC
TRBD1,TRBV6-5,TRBJ2-7,-,CASKPTWTGSYEQYF,TGTGCCAGCAAACCGACCTGGACAGGGTCCTACGAGCAGTACTTC
-,TRBV30,TRBJ1-6,-,CASGGRAGNSPLHF,TGTGCCTCCGGGGGGAGGGCCGGCAATTCACCCCTCCACTTT
-,TRBV28,TRBJ2-5,-,CASSLLGANQETQYF,TGTGCCAGCAGTTTATTGGGAGCCAACCAAGAGACCCAGTACTTC
-,TRBV6-2/TRBV6-3,TRBJ2-3,-,CASSVLVHTQYF,TGTGCCAGCAGCGTACTAGTCCATACGCAGTATTTT
TRBD1,TRBV27,TRBJ2-2,-,CASSTRDRNTGELFF,TGTGCCAGCAGTACCCGGGACAGGAACACCGGGGAGCTGTTTTTT
-,TRBV5-4,TRBJ2-2,-,CASSRIGGTGELFF,TGTGCCAGCAGCAGAATAGGGGGCACCGGGGAGCTGTTTTTT
TRBD2,TRBV3-1/TRBV3-2,TRBJ2-1,-,CASSPRTSGNEQFF,TGTGCCAGCAGCCCCCGGACTAGCGGGAATGAGCAGTTCTTC
-,TRBV6-1,TRBJ1-5,-,CASSENGVGPQHF,TGTGCCAGCAGTGAAAACGGAGTTGGGCCCCAGCATTTT
-,TRBV5-8,TRBJ1-3,-,CASRRTVTGNTIYF,TGTGCCAGCAGACGGACAGTCACTGGAAACACCATATATTTT
TRBD2,TRBV4-2,TRBJ2-7,once,CASSQDWRGNYEQYF,TGTGCCAGCAGCCAAGACTGGCGGGGGAACTACGAGCAGTACTTC
-,TRBV5-1,TRBJ2-7,-,CASSLARGSGEQYF,TGCGCCAGCAGCTTGGCACGGGGATCGGGGGAGCAGTACTTC
-,TRBV7-3,TRBJ2-1,-,CASSSSRDWYNEQFF,TGTGCCAGCAGCTCGTCCCGGGACTGGTACAATGAGCAGTTCTTC
TRBD1,TRBV10-3,TRBJ1-4,-,CAISESTTGEKLFF,TGTGCCATCAGTGAATCTACGACAGGGGAAAAACTGTTTTTT
-,TRBV4-2,TRBJ2-3,-,CASSQSPSASTDTQYF,TGTGCCAGCAGCCAGTCTCCTAGCGCTTCCACAGATACGCAGTATTTT
-,TRBV9,TRBJ2-5,once,CASSVGPRSPTQYF,TGTGCCAGCAGCGTAGGCCCACGGTCCCCGACCCAGTACTTC
-,TRBV5-1,TRBJ1-4,-,CASSSRVRGEKLFF,TGCGCCAGCAGCTCCCGGGTCCGTGGCGAAAAACTGTTTTTT
-,TRBV6-5,TRBJ2-2,-,CASSTLRGTGELFF,TGTGCCAGCAGCACCCTCAGGGGAACCGGGGAGCTGTTTTTT
-,TRBV29-1,TRBJ2-5,-,CSVPASTQETQYF,TGCAGCGTGCCCGCGTCTACCCAAGAGACCCAGTACTTC
-,TRBV27,TRBJ2-6,-,CASRTLGRSGANVLTF,TGTGCCAGCAGGACCCTAGGGAGGTCTGGGGCCAACGTCCTGACTTTC
TRBD1,TRBV6-5,TRBJ2-1,few,CASSRDRGYEQFF,TGTGCCAGCAGTCGTGACAGGGGCTATGAGCAGTTCTTC
-,TRBV3-1/TRBV3-2,TRBJ1-1,-,CASSQVPEIEAFF,TGTGCCAGCAGCCAAGTCCCAGAAATTGAAGCTTTCTTT
TRBD1,TRBV9,TRBJ1-1,-,CASSAKQGGEGTEAFF,TGTGCCAGCAGCGCCAAGCAGGGGGGAGAGGGCACTGAAGCTTTCTTT
-,TRBV3-1/TRBV3-2,TRBJ1-2,-,CASSLTGAWGYTF,TGTGCCAGCAGCCTCACGGGTGCTTGGGGCTACACCTTC
-,TRBV5-1,TRBJ1-6,-,CASSATVDNYNSPLHF,TGCGCCAGCAGCGCTACCGTCGACAACTATAATTCACCCCTCCACTTT